This TCR beta chain derives from a study of blood T cell repertoires in COVID-19. Study as a whole: Samples representing acute and convalescent COVID-19 were sourced from the United States, Italy and Spain.

Sequencing was performed with immunoSEQ multiplex PCR; in TCRdb, only in-frame clones are kept and a portion is missing. The repertoire includes around 140,000 clones, 84% of them detected once, and roughly 10% sits in the top ten. Germline CDR1 is SQVTM and CDR2 is ANQGSEA. Trimming left V 4 bases short and J 6 bases short, with 16 bases between. The CDR3 extends over 13 amino acids. The sequence was obtained from a man in his sixties with active or convalescent COVID-19. The sequenced sample consisted of peripheral blood. This chain joins TRBV29-1 and TRBJ2-7, with D maybe TRBD2 (6 bases). This CDR3 reads CSVGWGVDGEQYF. CDR3 nucleotides: TGCAGCGTTGGATGGGGGGTTGATGGCGAGCAGTACTTC.